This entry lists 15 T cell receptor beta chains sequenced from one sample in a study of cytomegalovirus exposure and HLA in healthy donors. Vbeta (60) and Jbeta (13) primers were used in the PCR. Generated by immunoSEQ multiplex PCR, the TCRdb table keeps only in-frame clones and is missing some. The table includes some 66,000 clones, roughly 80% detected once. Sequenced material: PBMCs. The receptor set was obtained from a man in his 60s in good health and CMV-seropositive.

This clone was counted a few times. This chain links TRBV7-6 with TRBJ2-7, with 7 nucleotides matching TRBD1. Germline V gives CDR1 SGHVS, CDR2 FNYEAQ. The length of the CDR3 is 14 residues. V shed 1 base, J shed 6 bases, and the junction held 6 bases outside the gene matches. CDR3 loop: CASSLGGAGGEQYF. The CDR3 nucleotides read TGTGCCAGCAGCTTAGGTGGGGCAGGGGGCGAGCAGTACTTC.

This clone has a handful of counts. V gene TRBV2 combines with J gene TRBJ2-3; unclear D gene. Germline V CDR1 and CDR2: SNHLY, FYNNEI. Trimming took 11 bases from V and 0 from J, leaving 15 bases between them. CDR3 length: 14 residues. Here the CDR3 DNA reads TGTGCCTCCCGTCGCTTACTTAGCACAGATACGCAGTATTTT. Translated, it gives CASRRLLSTDTQYF.

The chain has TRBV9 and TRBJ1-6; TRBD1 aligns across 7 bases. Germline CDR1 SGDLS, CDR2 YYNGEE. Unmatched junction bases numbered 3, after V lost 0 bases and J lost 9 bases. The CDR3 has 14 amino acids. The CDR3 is CASSVAGGTSPLHF. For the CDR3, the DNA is TGTGCCAGCAGCGTAGCAGGGGGTACTTCACCCCTCCACTTT.

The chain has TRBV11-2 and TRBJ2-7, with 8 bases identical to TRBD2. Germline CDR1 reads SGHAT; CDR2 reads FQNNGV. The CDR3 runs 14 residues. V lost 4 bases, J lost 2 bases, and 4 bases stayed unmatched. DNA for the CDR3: TGTGCCAGCAGCTCCGGGACTAGGGCCTACGAGCAGTACTTC. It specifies CASSSGTRAYEQYF.

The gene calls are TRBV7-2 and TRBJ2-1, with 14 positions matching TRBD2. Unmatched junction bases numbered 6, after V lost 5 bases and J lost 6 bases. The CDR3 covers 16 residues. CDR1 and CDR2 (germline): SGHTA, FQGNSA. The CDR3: CASSPPGLAGVNEQFF. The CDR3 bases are TGTGCCAGCAGCCCTCCGGGACTAGCGGGAGTCAATGAGCAGTTCTTC. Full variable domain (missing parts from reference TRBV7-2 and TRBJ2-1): GAGVSQSPSNKVTEKGKDVELRCDPISGHTALYWYRQSLGQGLEFLIYFQGNSAPDKSGLPSDRFSAERTGGSVSTLTIQRTQQEDSAVYLCASSPPGLAGVNEQFFGPGTRLTVL.

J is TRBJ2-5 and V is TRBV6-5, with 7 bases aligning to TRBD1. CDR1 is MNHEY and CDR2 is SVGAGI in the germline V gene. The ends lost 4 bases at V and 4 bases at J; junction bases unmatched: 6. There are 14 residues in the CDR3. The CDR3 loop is CASSSTGTAETQYF. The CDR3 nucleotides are TGTGCCAGCAGTTCTACAGGGACAGCAGAGACCCAGTACTTC.

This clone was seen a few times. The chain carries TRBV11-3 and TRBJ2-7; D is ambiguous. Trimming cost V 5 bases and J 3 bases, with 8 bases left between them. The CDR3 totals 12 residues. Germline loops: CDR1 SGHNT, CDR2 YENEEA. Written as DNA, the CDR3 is TGTGCCAGCAGCCCACAGAACTACGAGCAGTACTTC. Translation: CASSPQNYEQYF.

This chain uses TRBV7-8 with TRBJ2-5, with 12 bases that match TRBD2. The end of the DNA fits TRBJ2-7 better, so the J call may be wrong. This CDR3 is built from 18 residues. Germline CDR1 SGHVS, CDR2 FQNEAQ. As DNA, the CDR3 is TGTGCCAGCAGCTTAGGACTAGCGGGGGCCAAAGCAGCCTACGAGCAGTACTTC. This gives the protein CASSLGLAGAKAAYEQYF.

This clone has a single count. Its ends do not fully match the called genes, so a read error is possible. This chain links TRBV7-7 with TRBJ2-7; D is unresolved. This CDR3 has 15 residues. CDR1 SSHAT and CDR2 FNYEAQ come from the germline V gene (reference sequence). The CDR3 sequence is CASSPSFTPAAGQYF. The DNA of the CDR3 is TGTGCTAGCAGCCCCTCCTTTACTCCGGCCGCAGGGCAGTACTTC.

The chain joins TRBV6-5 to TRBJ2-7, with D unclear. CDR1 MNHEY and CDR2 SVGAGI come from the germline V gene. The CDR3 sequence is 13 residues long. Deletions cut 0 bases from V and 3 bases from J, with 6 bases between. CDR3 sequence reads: CASSYSYGYEQYF. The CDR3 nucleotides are TGTGCCAGCAGTTACTCCTACGGCTACGAGCAGTACTTC.

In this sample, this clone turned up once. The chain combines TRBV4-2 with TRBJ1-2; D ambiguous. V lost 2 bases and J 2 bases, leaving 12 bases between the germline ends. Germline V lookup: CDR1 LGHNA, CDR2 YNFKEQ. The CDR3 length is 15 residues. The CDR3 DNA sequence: TGTGCCAGCAGCCAAATTAACGCGGTGAACTATGGCTACACCTTC. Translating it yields CASSQINAVNYGYTF.

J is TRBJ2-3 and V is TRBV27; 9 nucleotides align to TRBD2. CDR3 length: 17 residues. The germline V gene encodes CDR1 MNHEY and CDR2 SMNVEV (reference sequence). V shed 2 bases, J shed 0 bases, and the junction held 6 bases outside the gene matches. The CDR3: CASSLAPSGTSTDTQYF. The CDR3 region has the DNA TGTGCCAGCAGTTTAGCGCCTAGCGGGACTAGCACAGATACGCAGTATTTT.

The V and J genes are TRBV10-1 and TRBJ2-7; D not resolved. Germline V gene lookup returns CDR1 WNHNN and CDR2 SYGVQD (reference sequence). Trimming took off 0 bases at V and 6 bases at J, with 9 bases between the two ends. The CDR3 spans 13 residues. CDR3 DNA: TGCGCCAGCAGTGAGTCGAGTCGCGGCGAGCAGTACTTC. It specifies CASSESSRGEQYF.

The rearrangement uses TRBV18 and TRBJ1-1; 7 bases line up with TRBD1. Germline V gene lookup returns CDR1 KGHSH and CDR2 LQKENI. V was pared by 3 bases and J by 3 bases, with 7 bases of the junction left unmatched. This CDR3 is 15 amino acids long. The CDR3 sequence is CASSPQGDGHTEAFF. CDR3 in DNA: TGTGCCAGCTCACCTCAGGGGGACGGCCACACTGAAGCTTTCTTT.

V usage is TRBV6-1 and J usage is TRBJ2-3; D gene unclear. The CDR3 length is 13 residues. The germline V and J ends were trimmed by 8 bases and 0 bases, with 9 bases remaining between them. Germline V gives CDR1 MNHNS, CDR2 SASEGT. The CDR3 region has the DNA TGTGCCAGCGAGTCTTCTAGCACAGATACGCAGTATTTT. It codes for CASESSSTDTQYF.